The 12 T cell receptor beta chains listed next were all sequenced from one sample in a study of blood T cell repertoires in COVID-19. The data were produced by immunoSEQ multiplex PCR, yet TCRdb's version contains in-frame clones alone and is incomplete. The repertoire holds around 240,000 clones, 82% seen once, with around 1.8% in the top ten. The sequencing sample was made of peripheral blood. Source of these receptors: a woman aged 80 or over with acute or convalescent COVID-19.

This chain links TRBV28 with TRBJ2-7; 7 bases align to TRBD1. V shed 6 bases, J shed 6 bases, and the junction held 11 bases outside the gene matches. Looked up from germline, CDR1 is MDHEN and CDR2 is SYDVKM. The CDR3 is 14 residues long. The CDR3 sequence is CASSPTGMVAEQYF. CDR3 in DNA: TGTGCCAGCAGCCCGACAGGGATGGTGGCCGAGCAGTACTTC.

The chain links TRBV28 to TRBJ1-2, with TRBD1 matching 7 bases. V lost 1 base, J lost 9 bases, and 8 bases stayed unmatched. There are 14 residues in the CDR3. CDR1 is MDHEN, CDR2 SYDVKM, per germline. CDR3 protein: CASSLYTQGNRYTF. As DNA, the CDR3 is TGTGCCAGCAGTTTATATACACAGGGGAATCGCTACACCTTC.

This clone was picked up one time. The V gene is TRBV6-2 or TRBV6-3, the J gene TRBJ2-2; D not resolved. V was clipped by 2 bases and J by 3 bases, with 10 bases between them. Germline values: CDR1 MNHEY, CDR2 SVGEGT. This CDR3 is built from 15 residues. For the CDR3, the DNA is TGTGCCAGCAGTTACCAGTATCCAGACACCGGGGAGCTGTTTTTT. Translation gives CASSYQYPDTGELFF.

V is TRBV6-6 and J is TRBJ2-2; D might be TRBD2 (6 bases). The CDR3 covers 15 residues. Germline V CDR1 and CDR2: MNHNY, SVGAGI (reference sequence). The V gene lost 5 bases and the J gene lost 2 bases, with 12 bases spanning the gap. CDR3: CASSNPGLNTGELFF. CDR3 DNA: TGTGCCAGCAGTAACCCGGGACTTAACACCGGGGAGCTGTTTTTT.

This chain joins TRBV18 and TRBJ1-1, with TRBD1 matching 8 bases. V trimming: 4 bases; J trimming: 0 bases; junction bases outside the gene matches: 10. Germline V lookup: CDR1 KGHSH, CDR2 LQKENI. There are 17 residues in the CDR3. The CDR3 DNA is TGTGCCAGCTCACTTTACAGGGGGGCAGGAATGAACACTGAAGCTTTCTTT. Protein: CASSLYRGAGMNTEAFF.

CDR3 sequence (DNA): TGTGCCAGCAGCACCGGGACAGGGAACGAGCAGTACTTC. It is translated as CASSTGTGNEQYF. The J gene is TRBJ2-7, the V gene TRBV6-2 or TRBV6-3, with 9 bases that match TRBD1. The CDR3 has 13 residues. The J segment lost 5 bases and the V segment lost 6 bases, leaving 5 bases of the junction unmatched. Germline-derived CDR1 and CDR2 are MNHEY and SVGEGT.

CDR3 in amino acids: CASSLGLSVQRTQYF. For the CDR3, the DNA is TGTGCCAGCAGCTTAGGTCTAAGTGTTCAAAGGACCCAGTACTTC. V and J are TRBV7-6 and TRBJ2-5; D gene unclear. V was pared by 1 base and J by 7 bases, with 16 bases between. The CDR3 has 15 amino acids. The germline CDR1 and CDR2 sequences are SGHVS and FNYEAQ.

The rearrangement links TRBV5-5 to TRBJ2-5; 7 bases fit TRBD2. CDR3 length: 14 residues. After removal of 4 bases from V and 1 base from J, the junction contained 4 bases not matched to a gene. Looked up from germline, CDR1 is SGHKS and CDR2 is YYEKEE (reference sequence). The CDR3 region is CASSPRTSQETQYF. CDR3 sequence (DNA): TGTGCCAGCAGCCCGAGGACTAGCCAAGAGACCCAGTACTTC.

In regard to this clone: This specimen includes other DNA sequences encoding the same CDR3. CDR3 DNA sequence: TGCGCCAGCAGCACGGGGACATCCTCATACAATGAGCAGTTCTTC. Its protein product is CASSTGTSSYNEQFF. The genes are TRBV5-1 and TRBJ2-1, with D maybe TRBD1 (6 bases). The CDR3 length is 15 residues. V dropped 4 bases and J dropped 4 bases, with 15 bases sitting between them. Germline V gene data show CDR1 as SGHRS and CDR2 as YFSETQ.

The chain combines TRBV5-1 with TRBJ1-3; D unclear. The V end lost 2 bases, the J end lost 4 bases, and 4 bases lay between the germline ends. There are 12 residues in the CDR3. Germline V gene lookup returns CDR1 SGHRS and CDR2 YFSETQ. The CDR3 reads CASSFQGNTIYF. CDR3 DNA sequence: TGCGCCAGCAGCTTCCAGGGAAACACCATATATTTT. The full variable domain, completed using reference TRBV5-1 and TRBJ1-3, is KAGVTQTPRYLIKTRGQQVTLSCSPISGHRSVSWYQQTPGQGLQFLFEYFSETQRNKGNFPGRFSGRQFSNSRSEMNVSTLELGDSALYLCASSFQGNTIYFGEGSWLTVV.

A single count supports this clone. The rearrangement uses TRBV11-2 and TRBJ1-3; no definite D call. Looked up from germline, CDR1 is SGHAT and CDR2 is FQNNGV. V shed 5 bases and J shed 8 bases, with 19 bases lying between them. This CDR3 comprises 15 residues. CDR3 nucleotide sequence: TGTGCCAGCAGCCAAAACCGAATTAACGGGGACACCATATATTTT. Its translation is CASSQNRINGDTIYF.

This clone was found a few times. This CDR3 reads CASSYQDRPNNEQFF. The CDR3 bases are TGTGCCAGCAGTTATCAGGACAGGCCCAACAATGAGCAGTTCTTC. The chain uses TRBV6-5 and TRBJ2-1, with TRBD1 identical over 7 bases. V lost 3 bases and J lost 5; bases outside the gene matches: 7. The CDR3 runs 15 residues. Germline V gene sequence: CDR1 MNHEY, CDR2 SVGAGI.